This T cell receptor (beta chain) was retrieved from a study of ipilimumab plus nivolumab after autologous stem cell transplantation. General study findings and limits: TCR repertoire, Treg phenotype and gut microbiota reportedly support more study of this approach.

A few counts support this clone. As yet, its antigen is unknown. Starting 14 to 28 days after autologous transplant, ipilimumab 1 mg/kg was given. Patients got 3 mg/kg IV nivolumab weeks 1, 4, 7, 10, then biweekly through week 26. Per germline, CDR1 LGHNA and CDR2 YNFKEQ. The CDR3 sequence is 15 residues long. V shed 0 bases and J 6 bases; nucleotides not matched to a gene: 4. TCRdb's copy holds only in-frame clones and misses some; the assay was immunoSEQ multiplex PCR. The sample lists 84,000 or so clones, under 85% occurring once. The sample was PBMCs, taken in a trial of ipilimumab plus nivolumab as post-transplant consolidation. The sequence was obtained from a male donor with diffuse large B-cell lymphoma. The chain is built from TRBV4-2 and TRBJ2-7; 11 bases align to TRBD2. CDR3 protein: CASSQELLAGAEQYF. In nucleotides, the CDR3 is TGTGCCAGCAGCCAAGAGTTACTAGCGGGGGCCGAGCAGTACTTC.